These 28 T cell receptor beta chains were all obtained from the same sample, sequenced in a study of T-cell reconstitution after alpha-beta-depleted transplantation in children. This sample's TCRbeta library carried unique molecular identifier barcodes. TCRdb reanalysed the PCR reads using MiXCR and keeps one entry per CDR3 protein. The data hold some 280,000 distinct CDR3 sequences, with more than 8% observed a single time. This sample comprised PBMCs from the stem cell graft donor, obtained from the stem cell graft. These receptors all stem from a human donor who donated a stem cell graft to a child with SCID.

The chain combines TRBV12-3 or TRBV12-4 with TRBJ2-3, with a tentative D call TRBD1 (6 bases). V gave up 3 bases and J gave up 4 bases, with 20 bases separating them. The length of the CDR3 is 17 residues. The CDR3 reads CASSFEAGAHPADTQYF. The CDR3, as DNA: TGTGCCAGCAGTTTCGAAGCAGGGGCCCATCCTGCAGATACGCAGTATTTT.

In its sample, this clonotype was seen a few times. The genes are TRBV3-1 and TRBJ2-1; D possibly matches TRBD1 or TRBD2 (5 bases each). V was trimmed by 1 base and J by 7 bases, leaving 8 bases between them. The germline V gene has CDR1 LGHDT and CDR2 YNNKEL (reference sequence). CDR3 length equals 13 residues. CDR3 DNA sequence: TGTGCCAGCAGCCAAGGGTGGGGGAATGAGCAGTTCTTC. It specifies CASSQGWGNEQFF.

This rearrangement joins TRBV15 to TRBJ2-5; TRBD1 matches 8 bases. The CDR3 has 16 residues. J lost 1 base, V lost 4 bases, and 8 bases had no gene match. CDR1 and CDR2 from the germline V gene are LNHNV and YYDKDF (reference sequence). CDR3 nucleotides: TGTGCCACCAGCACCCAATTTGGACAGGGCCAAGAGACCCAGTACTTC. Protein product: CATSTQFGQGQETQYF.

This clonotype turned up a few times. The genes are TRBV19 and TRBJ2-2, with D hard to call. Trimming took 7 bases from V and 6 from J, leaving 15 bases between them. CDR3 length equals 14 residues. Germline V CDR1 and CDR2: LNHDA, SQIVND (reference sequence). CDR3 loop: CASTPADGAGELFF. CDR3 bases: TGTGCCAGTACTCCCGCGGATGGGGCCGGGGAGCTGTTTTTT.

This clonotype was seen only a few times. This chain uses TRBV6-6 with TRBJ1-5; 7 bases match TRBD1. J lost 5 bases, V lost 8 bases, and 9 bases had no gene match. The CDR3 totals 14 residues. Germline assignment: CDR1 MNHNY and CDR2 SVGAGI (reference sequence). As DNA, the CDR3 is TGTGCCAGCTCCGGCGCAGGGGGGGATCAGCCCCAGCATTTT. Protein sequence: CASSGAGGDQPQHF.

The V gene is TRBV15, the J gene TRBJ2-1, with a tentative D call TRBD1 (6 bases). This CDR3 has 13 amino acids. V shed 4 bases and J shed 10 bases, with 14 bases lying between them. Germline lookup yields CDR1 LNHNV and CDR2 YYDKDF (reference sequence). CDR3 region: CATSKKHRVEQFF. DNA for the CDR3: TGTGCCACCAGCAAAAAACACAGGGTCGAGCAGTTCTTC.

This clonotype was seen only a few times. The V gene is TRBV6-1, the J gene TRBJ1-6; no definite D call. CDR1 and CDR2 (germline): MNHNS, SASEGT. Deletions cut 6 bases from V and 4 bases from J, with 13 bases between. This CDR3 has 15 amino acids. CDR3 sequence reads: CASRETVKYNSPLHF. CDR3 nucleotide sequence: TGTGCCAGCAGGGAGACGGTGAAATATAATTCACCCCTCCACTTT.

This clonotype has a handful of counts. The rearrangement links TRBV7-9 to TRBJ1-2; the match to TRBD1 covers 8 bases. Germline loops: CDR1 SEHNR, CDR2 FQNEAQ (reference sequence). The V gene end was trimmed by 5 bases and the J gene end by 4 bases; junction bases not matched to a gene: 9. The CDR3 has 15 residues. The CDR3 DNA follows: TGTGCCAGCAGCCCTCCGTCGACAGGGGCCTATGGCTACACCTTC. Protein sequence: CASSPPSTGAYGYTF.

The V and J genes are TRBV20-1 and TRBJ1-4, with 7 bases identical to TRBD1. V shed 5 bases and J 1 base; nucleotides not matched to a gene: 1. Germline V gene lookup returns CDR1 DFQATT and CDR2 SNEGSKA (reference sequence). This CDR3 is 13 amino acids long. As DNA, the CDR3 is TGCAGTGCTGGGGACAGAACTAATGAAAAACTGTTTTTT. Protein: CSAGDRTNEKLFF.

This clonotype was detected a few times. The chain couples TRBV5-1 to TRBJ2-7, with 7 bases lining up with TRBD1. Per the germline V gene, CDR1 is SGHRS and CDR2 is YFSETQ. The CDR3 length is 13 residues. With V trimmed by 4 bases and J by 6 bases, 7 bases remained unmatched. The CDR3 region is CASSPEGAGEQYF. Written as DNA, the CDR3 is TGCGCCAGCAGCCCCGAGGGGGCCGGCGAGCAGTACTTC. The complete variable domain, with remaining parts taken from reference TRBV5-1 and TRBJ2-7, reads KAGVTQTPRYLIKTRGQQVTLSCSPISGHRSVSWYQQTPGQGLQFLFEYFSETQRNKGNFPGRFSGRQFSNSRSEMNVSTLELGDSALYLCASSPEGAGEQYFGPGTRLTVT.

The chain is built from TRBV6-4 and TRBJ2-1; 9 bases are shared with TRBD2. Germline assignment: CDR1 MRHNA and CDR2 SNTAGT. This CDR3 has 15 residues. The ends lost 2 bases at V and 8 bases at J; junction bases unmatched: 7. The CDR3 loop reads CASSDGGGALDEQFF. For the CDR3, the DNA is TGTGCCAGCAGTGACGGCGGGGGGGCCTTGGATGAGCAGTTCTTC.

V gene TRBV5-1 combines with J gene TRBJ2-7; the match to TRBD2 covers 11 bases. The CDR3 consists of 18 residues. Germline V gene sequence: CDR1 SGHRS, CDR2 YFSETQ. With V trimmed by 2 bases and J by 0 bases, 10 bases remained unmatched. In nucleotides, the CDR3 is TGCGCCAGCAGCTTTTCACTAGCGGGGGCCTCGACCTCCTACGAGCAGTACTTC. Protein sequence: CASSFSLAGASTSYEQYF.

The CDR3 sequence is CSAPEQGGSYEQYF. The CDR3 bases are TGCAGTGCCCCAGAACAGGGGGGATCCTACGAGCAGTACTTC. V and J are TRBV20-1 and TRBJ2-7; TRBD1 matches at 8 bases. Germline CDR1 DFQATT, CDR2 SNEGSKA (reference sequence). This CDR3 is 14 amino acids long. With V trimmed by 6 bases and J by 1 base, 8 bases remained unmatched.

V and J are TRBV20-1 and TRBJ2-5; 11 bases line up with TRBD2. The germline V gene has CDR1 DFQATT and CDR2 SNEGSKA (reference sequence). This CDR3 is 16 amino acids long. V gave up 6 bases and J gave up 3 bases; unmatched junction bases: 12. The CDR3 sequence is CSAEHLAGGPKETQYF. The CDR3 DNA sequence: TGCAGTGCAGAACATTTAGCGGGGGGGCCCAAAGAGACCCAGTACTTC.

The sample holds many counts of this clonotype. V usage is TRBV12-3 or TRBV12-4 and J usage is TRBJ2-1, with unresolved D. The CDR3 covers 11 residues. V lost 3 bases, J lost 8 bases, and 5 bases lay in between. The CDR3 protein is CASSLIDEQFF. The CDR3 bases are TGTGCCAGCAGTTTGATCGATGAGCAGTTCTTC.

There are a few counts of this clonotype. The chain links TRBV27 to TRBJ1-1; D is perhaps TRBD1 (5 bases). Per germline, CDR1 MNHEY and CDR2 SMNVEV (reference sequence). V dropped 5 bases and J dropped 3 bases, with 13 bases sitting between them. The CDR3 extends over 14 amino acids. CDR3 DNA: TGTGCCAGCAGTCAGGGTGTGGTCCACACTGAAGCTTTCTTT. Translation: CASSQGVVHTEAFF.

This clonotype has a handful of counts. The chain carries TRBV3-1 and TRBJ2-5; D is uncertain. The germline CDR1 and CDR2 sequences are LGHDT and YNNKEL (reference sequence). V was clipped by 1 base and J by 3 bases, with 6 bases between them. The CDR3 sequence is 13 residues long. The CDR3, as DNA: TGTGCCAGCAGCCAAGCTGTTAAAGAGACCCAGTACTTC. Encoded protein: CASSQAVKETQYF.

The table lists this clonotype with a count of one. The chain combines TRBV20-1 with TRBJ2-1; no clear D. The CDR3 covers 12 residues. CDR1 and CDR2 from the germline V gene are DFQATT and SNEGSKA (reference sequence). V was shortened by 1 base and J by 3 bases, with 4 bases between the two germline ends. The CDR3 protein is CSARGDYNEQFF. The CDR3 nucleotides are TGCAGTGCTAGAGGGGACTACAATGAGCAGTTCTTC.

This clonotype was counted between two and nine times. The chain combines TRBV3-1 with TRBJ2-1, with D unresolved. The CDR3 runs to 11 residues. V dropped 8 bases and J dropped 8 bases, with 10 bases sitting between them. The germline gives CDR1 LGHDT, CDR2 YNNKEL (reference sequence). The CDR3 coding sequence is TGTGCCAGCGCGCAATTAGATGAGCAGTTCTTC. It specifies CASAQLDEQFF.

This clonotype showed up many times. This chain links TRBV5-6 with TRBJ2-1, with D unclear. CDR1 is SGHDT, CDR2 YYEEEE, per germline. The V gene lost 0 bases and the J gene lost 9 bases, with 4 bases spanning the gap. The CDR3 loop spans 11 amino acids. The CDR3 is CASSLEGEQFF. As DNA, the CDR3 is TGTGCCAGCAGCTTGGAGGGTGAGCAGTTCTTC.

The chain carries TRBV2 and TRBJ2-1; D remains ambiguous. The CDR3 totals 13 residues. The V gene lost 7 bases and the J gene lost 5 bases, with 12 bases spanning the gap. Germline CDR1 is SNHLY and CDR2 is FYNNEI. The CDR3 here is CASKPGLNNEQFF. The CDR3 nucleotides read TGTGCCAGCAAGCCGGGCCTAAACAATGAGCAGTTCTTC. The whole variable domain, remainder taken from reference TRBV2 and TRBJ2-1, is EPEVTQTPSHQVTQMGQEVILRCVPISNHLYFYWYRQILGQKVEFLVSFYNNEISEKSEIFDDQFSVERPDGSNFTLKIRSTKLEDSAMYFCASKPGLNNEQFFGPGTRLTVL.

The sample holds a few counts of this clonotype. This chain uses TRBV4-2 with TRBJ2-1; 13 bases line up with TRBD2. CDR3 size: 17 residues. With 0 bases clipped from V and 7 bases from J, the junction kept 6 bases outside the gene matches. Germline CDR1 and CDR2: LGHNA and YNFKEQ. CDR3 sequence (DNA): TGTGCCAGCAGCCAAGATTATGCGGGACTAGCGGGGAATGAGCAGTTCTTC. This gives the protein CASSQDYAGLAGNEQFF.

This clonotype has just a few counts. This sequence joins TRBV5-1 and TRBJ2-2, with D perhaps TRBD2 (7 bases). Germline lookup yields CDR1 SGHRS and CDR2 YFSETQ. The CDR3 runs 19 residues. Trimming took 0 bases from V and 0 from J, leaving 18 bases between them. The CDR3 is CASSLAGGPWRPNTGELFF. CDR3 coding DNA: TGCGCCAGCAGCTTGGCCGGGGGGCCGTGGCGTCCGAACACCGGGGAGCTGTTTTTT.

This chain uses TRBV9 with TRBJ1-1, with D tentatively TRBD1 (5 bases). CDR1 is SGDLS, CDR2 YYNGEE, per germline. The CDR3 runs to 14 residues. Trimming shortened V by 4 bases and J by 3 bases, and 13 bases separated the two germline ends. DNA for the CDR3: TGTGCCAGCAGCCCCCCCCGGGACGACACTGAAGCTTTCTTT. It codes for CASSPPRDDTEAFF.

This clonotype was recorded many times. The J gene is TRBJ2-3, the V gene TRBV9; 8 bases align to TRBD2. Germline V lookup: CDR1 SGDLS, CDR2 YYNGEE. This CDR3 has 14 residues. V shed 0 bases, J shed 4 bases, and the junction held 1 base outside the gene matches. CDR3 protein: CASSVAGGADTQYF. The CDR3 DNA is TGTGCCAGCAGCGTAGCCGGGGGGGCAGATACGCAGTATTTT.

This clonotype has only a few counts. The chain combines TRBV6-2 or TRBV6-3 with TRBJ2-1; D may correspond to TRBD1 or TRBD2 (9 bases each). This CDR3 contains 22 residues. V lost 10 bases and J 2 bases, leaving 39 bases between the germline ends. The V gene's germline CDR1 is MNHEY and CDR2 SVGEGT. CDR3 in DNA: TGTGCCAAACCGGGACAGGGAGGAAGGCGGGGGGGCCCTTTTGGCACCTACAATGAGCAGTTCTTC. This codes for CAKPGQGGRRGGPFGTYNEQFF.

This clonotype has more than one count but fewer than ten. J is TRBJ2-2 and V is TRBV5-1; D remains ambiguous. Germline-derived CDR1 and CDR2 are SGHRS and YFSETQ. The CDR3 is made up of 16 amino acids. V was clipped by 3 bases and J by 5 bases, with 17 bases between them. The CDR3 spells CASSSSITHWTGELFF. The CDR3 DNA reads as TGCGCCAGCAGCTCCTCGATTACCCACTGGACCGGGGAGCTGTTTTTT.

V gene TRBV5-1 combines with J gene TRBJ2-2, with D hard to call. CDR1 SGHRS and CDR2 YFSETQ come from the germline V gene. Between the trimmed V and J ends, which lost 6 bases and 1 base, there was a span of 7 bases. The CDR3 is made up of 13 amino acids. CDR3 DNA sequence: TGCGCCAGCACACAGAGGAACACCGGGGAGCTGTTTTTT. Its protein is CASTQRNTGELFF. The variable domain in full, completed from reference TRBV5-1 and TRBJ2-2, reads KAGVTQTPRYLIKTRGQQVTLSCSPISGHRSVSWYQQTPGQGLQFLFEYFSETQRNKGNFPGRFSGRQFSNSRSEMNVSTLELGDSALYLCASTQRNTGELFFGEGSRLTVL.